This T cell receptor beta chain was retrieved from a study of post-analysis software for immune sequencing data. In the study overall: Included courses were relapsing-remitting and secondary progressive multiple sclerosis; progressive-relapsing multiple sclerosis was also included.

The CDR3 length is 15 residues. Germline loops: CDR1 DFQATT, CDR2 SNEGSKA (reference sequence). General study points: In patients, about 5 TRBV segments were more frequent than in controls, with TRBV5-6, TRBV5-1 and TRBV20-1 among them. Controls had significantly higher normalized Chao1 diversity than multiple sclerosis patients. With F measure, samples from one preparation batch clustered together strongly.

Worth noting for this clonotype: Its target is not known.

Unique-molecular-identifier-tagged TCR beta cDNA libraries were used. Via MiXCR, TCRdb re-called the PCR reads, giving one row per CDR3 protein. The sample consists of about 460,000 distinct CDR3 sequences, 45% of them appearing once. Sequenced sample: blood. The genes are TRBV20-1 and TRBJ2-1; D tentatively fits TRBD1 or TRBD2 (5 bases each). TRBJ2-7 matches the DNA end more closely, so the J call is doubtful. The TCR originated in a girl aged 10-17 years with multiple sclerosis. CDR3 sequence reads: CSARDPGHSYNEQYF. CDR3 coding DNA: TGCAGTGCTAGAGACCCGGGGCACTCCTACAATGAGCAGTACTTC.